This paragraph covers one T cell receptor beta chain sequence. Trimming pared 1 base from V and 6 bases from J, leaving 10 bases between. This CDR3 spans 13 amino acids. Germline V gene sequence: CDR1 SGHAT, CDR2 FQNNGV. This record comes from a study of OX40 agonist ivuxolimab in advanced cancers. Study in general: With a range of roughly 20 to 80, age averaged about 58 years, and 70% to 85% were male. Patients with prior anti-PD-1, anti-PD-L1 or anti-CTLA-4 therapy were eligible; 40% to 45% had some.

Assay: immunoSEQ multiplex PCR; the TCRdb copy retains only in-frame clones and omits some. The sample carries approximately 66,000 clones, 85% recorded once. This chain uses TRBV11-2 with TRBJ2-7; D call uncertain. The receptor was isolated from an adult with an advanced solid tumor such as melanoma, head and neck, liver or kidney cancer. The material was CD4+ or CD8+ T cells sorted from blood, obtained in a trial of the OX40 agonist ivuxolimab. CDR3 coding DNA: TGTGCCAGCAGCTTAGTGCCGGATCGCGAGCAGTACTTC. Amino acids: CASSLVPDREQYF.